This T cell receptor beta chain was sequenced during a study of T cell responses to AZD1222 COVID-19 vaccine. Background on the study: Second-dose timings of about 4 or about 12 weeks were pooled.

CDR1 and CDR2 (germline): SSHAT, FNYEAQ (reference sequence). This CDR3 is built from 15 residues. The study's findings and limits: Spike-wide vaccine-associated CD4 TCRs dominated at 160-218 and 743-854. Mostly white British, mostly female donors; authors suggested clonal diversity may be underestimated. Spike-specific TCR breadth and depth went up after people got two AZD1222 doses.

As for this clone: Antigen unknown. At one of its ends the junction is not consistent with the germline gene, which may arise from a read error.

Generated by immunoSEQ multiplex PCR, the TCRdb table keeps only in-frame clones and is missing some. Among approximately 60,000 clones listed, roughly 70% were seen once. This TCR derives from an adult in good health. Specimen: peripheral blood, collected on day 0 of AZD1222 vaccination. The chain is built from TRBV7-7 and TRBJ2-2; TRBD1 matches at 7 bases. The CDR3 DNA is TGTGCTAGCAGCTTAGGACAGGCTAACACCGGGGAGCTGTTTTTT. The encoded protein is CASSLGQANTGELFF.